A single sample is the source of the 18 T cell receptor beta chains below, sequenced in a study of shared clonotypes between healthy human individuals. The protocol was immunoSEQ multiplex PCR, while the TCRdb copy is restricted to in-frame clones and leaves out a portion. The sample has some 1,600,000 clones; under 99% are singletons. The sample consisted of naive CD4+ T cells sorted from blood. Regarding subset: CD45RA+ positively selected. Receptors originate from a man aged 25 to 40 in good health.

The rearrangement links TRBV10-3 to TRBJ2-7; no clear D. V lost 2 bases, J lost 0 bases, and 11 bases lay in between. The CDR3 loop spans 15 amino acids. Germline V gene data show CDR1 as ENHRY and CDR2 as SYGVKD. This CDR3 is CAISELNPSSYEQYF. The CDR3 nucleotides read TGTGCCATCAGTGAGCTGAATCCCTCCTCCTACGAGCAGTACTTC.

In the case of this clone: Other DNA sequences in this sample translate to the same CDR3. The chain combines TRBV5-1 with TRBJ2-3; 8 nucleotides line up with TRBD2. Germline V lookup: CDR1 SGHRS, CDR2 YFSETQ. The CDR3 loop spans 15 amino acids. J gave up 3 bases and V 3 bases, and 6 bases lay outside the gene matches. The CDR3 sequence is CASSSAGDRTDTQYF. For the CDR3, the DNA is TGCGCCAGCAGCTCAGCGGGAGATCGGACAGATACGCAGTATTTT.

The sample holds one count of this clone. An end of the junction differs from the germline gene, which may be a read error. This rearrangement joins TRBV30 to TRBJ1-3; no definite D call. The CDR3 spans 10 residues. Germline V gene data show CDR1 as GTSNPN and CDR2 as SVGIG (reference sequence). The CDR3: CAWSHGSFHF. Written as DNA, the CDR3 is TGTGCCTGGAGCCACGGGTCTTTTCACTTT.

The J gene is TRBJ1-4, the V gene TRBV29-1; D unresolved. V lost 4 bases to trimming and J lost 3 bases, with 18 bases between them. The CDR3 has 16 amino acids. CDR1 is SQVTM and CDR2 is ANQGSEA in the germline V gene. The CDR3 region is CSVVSAQATANEKLFF. DNA of the CDR3: TGCAGCGTTGTTTCGGCGCAGGCCACGGCTAATGAAAAACTGTTTTTT.

The chain has TRBV9 and TRBJ2-1, with D possibly TRBD1 on 5 matching bases. The CDR3 is 12 amino acids. With 7 bases removed from V and 9 bases from J, the gap between germline ends came to 14 bases. Germline V gives CDR1 SGDLS, CDR2 YYNGEE. The CDR3 spells CASSKEQGEQFF. CDR3 nucleotides: TGTGCCAGCTCTAAAGAGCAGGGTGAGCAGTTCTTC.

The chain couples TRBV28 to TRBJ1-2; 8 bases line up with TRBD1. The V and J ends lost 3 bases and 6 bases, in that order; junction bases with no gene match: 6. Germline V gives CDR1 MDHEN, CDR2 SYDVKM. This CDR3 comprises 14 residues. CDR3 loop: CASSFGDRGDGYTF. Here the CDR3 DNA reads TGTGCCAGCAGTTTCGGAGACAGGGGCGATGGCTACACCTTC.

The chain uses TRBV11-2 and TRBJ2-1; D is ambiguous. CDR3 length: 12 residues. The germline V gene encodes CDR1 SGHAT and CDR2 FQNNGV. Trimming took 5 bases from V and 5 from J, leaving 7 bases between them. CDR3 protein: CASSARNNEQFF. The CDR3 coding sequence is TGTGCCAGCAGCGCCCGTAACAATGAGCAGTTCTTC.

This chain uses TRBV28 with TRBJ1-4, with TRBD1 as a possible D gene (6 bases). Germline loops: CDR1 MDHEN, CDR2 SYDVKM. The CDR3 loop spans 13 amino acids. V was clipped by 7 bases and J by 5 bases, with 11 bases between them. In DNA, the CDR3 is TGTGCCAGCAAGGACAGATCGAATGAAAAACTGTTTTTT. It encodes CASKDRSNEKLFF.

The V and J genes are TRBV29-1 and TRBJ1-2; tentative D call: TRBD1 (6 bases). This CDR3 is 13 amino acids long. With 3 bases removed from V and 2 bases from J, the gap between germline ends came to 10 bases. Germline loops: CDR1 SQVTM, CDR2 ANQGSEA. CDR3 DNA: TGCAGCGTTGAGGGGGCCGAAAACTATGGCTACACCTTC. Its translation is CSVEGAENYGYTF. The full variable domain, completed using reference TRBV29-1 and TRBJ1-2, is SAVISQKPSRDICQRGTSLTIQCQVDSQVTMMFWYRQQPGQSLTLIATANQGSEATYESGFVIDKFPISRPNLTFSTLTVSNMSPEDSSIYLCSVEGAENYGYTFGSGTRLTVV.

This clone was detected once. The chain links TRBV18 to TRBJ1-4, with D hard to call. CDR1 and CDR2 from the germline V gene are KGHSH and LQKENI. The CDR3 consists of 13 residues. The V gene lost 0 bases and the J gene lost 7 bases, with 6 bases spanning the gap. CDR3 region: CASSPPGVEKLFF. The CDR3 region has the DNA TGTGCCAGCTCACCACCGGGAGTTGAAAAACTGTTTTTT.

This clone was found once. This chain uses TRBV28 with TRBJ2-2; D might be TRBD2 (6 bases). The germline CDR1 and CDR2 sequences are MDHEN and SYDVKM. The CDR3 totals 14 residues. Trimming took off 7 bases at V and 0 bases at J, with 9 bases between the two ends. The CDR3 DNA follows: TGTGCCAGCATGAGGGAGGCGAACACCGGGGAGCTGTTTTTT. Its protein product is CASMREANTGELFF.

The chain recombines TRBV9 with TRBJ2-3, with 7 bases matching TRBD1. The CDR3 is 15 residues long. Germline CDR1 reads SGDLS; CDR2 reads YYNGEE. J lost 4 bases, V lost 1 base, and 6 bases had no gene match. The CDR3 DNA sequence: TGTGCCAGCAGCGTAAAACAGGGGTGGGCAGATACGCAGTATTTT. It specifies CASSVKQGWADTQYF.

The J gene is TRBJ2-1, the V gene TRBV5-4; TRBD2 matches at 10 bases. J gave up 6 bases and V 7 bases, and 4 bases lay outside the gene matches. The length of the CDR3 is 13 residues. The germline CDR1 and CDR2 sequences are SGHNT and YYREEE (reference sequence). The CDR3 loop reads CASRGTSVNEQFF. The CDR3 coding sequence is TGTGCCAGCCGCGGGACTAGCGTCAATGAGCAGTTCTTC.

This chain joins TRBV5-4 and TRBJ2-1; D gene unclear. The CDR3 is 14 amino acids. Germline assignment: CDR1 SGHNT and CDR2 YYREEE (reference sequence). Trimming left V 0 bases short and J 5 bases short, with 9 bases between. This CDR3 reads CASSLAYSDNEQFF. As DNA, the CDR3 is TGTGCCAGCAGCTTGGCGTACAGCGACAATGAGCAGTTCTTC.

The V gene is TRBV5-1, the J gene TRBJ1-1; D is possibly TRBD1 (5 bases). V was trimmed by 2 bases and J by 0 bases, leaving 14 bases between them. CDR3 length: 16 amino acids. Germline CDR1 and CDR2: SGHRS and YFSETQ. The CDR3 sequence is CASSFRPGHLNTEAFF. CDR3 DNA sequence: TGCGCCAGCAGCTTTCGCCCCGGACACCTGAACACTGAAGCTTTCTTT.

V is TRBV10-2 and J is TRBJ2-7; 8 bases match TRBD2. The trim removed 6 bases at V and 3 bases at J, leaving 7 bases unmatched. This CDR3 contains 14 residues. CDR1 and CDR2 from the germline V gene are WSHSY and SAAADI. The CDR3 sequence is CASRGSGAHYEQYF. CDR3 coding DNA: TGCGCCAGCAGAGGTAGCGGGGCTCACTACGAGCAGTACTTC.

This rearrangement joins TRBV28 to TRBJ2-7; 11 bases line up with TRBD1. V dropped 8 bases and J dropped 6; count of bases not matched to a gene: 3. This CDR3 spans 12 amino acids. Germline CDR1 MDHEN, CDR2 SYDVKM. The CDR3 reads CASRDRGTEQYF. In DNA, the CDR3 is TGTGCCAGCCGGGACAGGGGGACCGAGCAGTACTTC.

The genes are TRBV5-1 and TRBJ2-2; no definite D call. Trimming removed 4 bases from V and 1 base from J, with 11 bases in between. From germline, CDR1 is SGHRS and CDR2 YFSETQ. This CDR3 has 15 residues. Here the CDR3 DNA reads TGCGCCAGCAGCCTTGACCTCCTGAACACCGGGGAGCTGTTTTTT. Protein product: CASSLDLLNTGELFF.